This TCR beta chain comes out of a study of shared clonotypes between healthy human individuals (dated by TCRdb to the early 2020s). For context, the study as a whole: The cohort comprised a couple of women and three men aged 18 to 49 years. Between about 0.8 and 9 billion PBMCs per donor were obtained by leukapheresis. To increase sequencing depth and limit assay-specific biases, TCR repertoire library preparation and sequencing were carried out by different laboratories using diverse techniques. The study deeply sequenced blood TCR repertoires of about 5 healthy adults to estimate repertoire size and the extent of clonotype sharing between individuals. Here is what the overall study found, with its caveats: The genetic and exposure-history diversity represented was limited by the small number of donors. Only blood was sampled, and tissue TCR repertoires likely differ from those in blood. Pairwise subsampling led to the expectation that sequencing depth would affect the degree of clonotype sharing among donors.

Using the deep immunoSEQ assay, TCR CDR3 regions were amplified from genomic DNA by multiplex PCR. Genomic DNA extracted from each cell subset was distributed evenly over all wells of several immunoSEQ 96-well plates, and each plate served as one replicate. For unsorted PBMC, about 300 ng of genomic DNA, equivalent to around 33,000 T cell genomes, went into each replicate PCR. Unsorted PBMC genomic DNA was sequenced across ten immunoSEQ deep assay plates. The purified libraries were quantified using a Qubit 3.0 fluorometer, sized with a Bioanalyzer 2100, and then quantified again using the KAPA Library Quantification kit. Every immunoSEQ 96-well plate was sequenced on a dedicated single-read 150-cycle Illumina NextSeq 550 flow cell. The authors' analysis ran thus. Because the immunoSEQ output included only junctional sequences and no quality scores, the filtering could not be the same as the filtering used for full-length reads. Sequences were annotated with PyIR, a Python wrapper for IgBLAST v1.9, and V/J genes and CDR3 were assigned using IMGT germline references. Reads were filtered out if the reads had weak V/J assignments (E-value above 1e-6), no CDR3, stop codons, out-of-frame junctions, or ambiguous translated residues. V3J clonotypes were defined as sequences sharing the same inferred V gene, J gene, and CDR3 amino acid sequence. To compute the percentage overlap between repertoires, the number of shared unique clonotypes was divided by the size of the smaller repertoire. Three approaches were used to assess repertoire richness: RTK rarefaction, the Chao1 estimator, and Recon v2.1 estimates of unobserved clonotypes. Drawn from immuneACCESS, this table holds only the in-frame rearrangements with V and J called that TCRdb kept. Clones are partly lost; checked studies trace under half to an unresolved V gene and leave the rest unexplained. The D gene and trimming were derived from the DNA, and the V and J assignments and clone size from that table. This sample comprises about 460,000 clones, 75% to 80% of them detected only once. 9.5% to 15% of the sample rests with the top ten.

The CDR3, cysteine through phenylalanine, is 15 amino acids long. The retained sequence is limited to the CDR3, 45 bases, with the frame set at the first base. Taken from the germline V gene, the CDR1 and CDR2 loops are SGHRS and YFSETQ. The germline V end is reduced by 4 bases and the J end by 6 bases; junction bases left unmatched: 7. As to this clone: The antigen it binds to is not known. No qualities accompany the bases; no much larger clone lies one base away.

The donors were healthy, HIV-negative adults who had no recently reported acute infections or vaccinations. Only Caucasian adults living in Nashville, Tennessee, USA were represented among the donors. For unsorted samples, roughly 90 million PBMCs were counted, and genomic DNA was extracted using the QIAamp DNA Blood Mini kit. Blood was collected by leukapheresis, and PBMCs were isolated by Ficoll-Histopaque density gradient centrifugation and then cryopreserved in liquid nitrogen vapor phase. The sequence was obtained from a woman aged 40 to 50 in good health. Some clones in this sample may be carry-over from other donors' samples. The chain is encoded by TRBV5-1 joined to TRBJ2-1; 10 central nucleotides agree with TRBD1. Source material: PBMCs. The nucleotides read TGCGCCAGCAGCCGGGGGACAGGGGACAGCAATGAGCAGTTCTTC. Translated, this gives CASSRGTGDSNEQFF.